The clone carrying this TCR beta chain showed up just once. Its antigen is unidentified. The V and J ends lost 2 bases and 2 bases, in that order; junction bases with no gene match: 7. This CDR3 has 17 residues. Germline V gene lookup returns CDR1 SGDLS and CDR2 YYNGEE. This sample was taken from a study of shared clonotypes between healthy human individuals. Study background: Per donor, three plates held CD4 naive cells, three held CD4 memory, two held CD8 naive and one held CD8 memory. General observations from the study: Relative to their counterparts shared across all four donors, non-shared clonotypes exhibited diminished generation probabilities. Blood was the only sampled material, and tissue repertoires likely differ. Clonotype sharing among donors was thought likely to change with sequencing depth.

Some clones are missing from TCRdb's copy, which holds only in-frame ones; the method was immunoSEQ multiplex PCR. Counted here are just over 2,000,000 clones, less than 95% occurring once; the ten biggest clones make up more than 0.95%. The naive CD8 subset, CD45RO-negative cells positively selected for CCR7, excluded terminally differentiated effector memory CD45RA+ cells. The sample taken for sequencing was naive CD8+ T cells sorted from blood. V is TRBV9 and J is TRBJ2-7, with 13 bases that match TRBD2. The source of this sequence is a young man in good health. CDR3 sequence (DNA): TGTGCCAGCAGCGTTGGACTAGCGGGAGACGCGGCCTACGAGCAGTACTTC. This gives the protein CASSVGLAGDAAYEQYF.